This TCR beta chain comes out of a study of blood T cell repertoires in COVID-19. The wider study: Sample material is recorded as cDNA or gDNA derived from T cells, B-cell-depleted T cells, or PBMCs.

Per the original data handling: Estimation of nucleated cell counts was performed using reference gene primer amplification. The protocol was immunoSEQ multiplex PCR, while the TCRdb copy is restricted to in-frame clones and leaves out a portion. That table gives V, J and clone size, and the DNA gave D and trimming. The table shows about 50,000 clones, with 89% occurring only once. Trimming removed 4 bases from V and 4 bases from J, with 10 bases in between. The CDR3 consists of 13 residues. Germline loops: CDR1 KGHDR, CDR2 SFDVKD. The V gene is TRBV24-1, the J gene TRBJ2-7, with D tentatively TRBD1 (5 bases). Sequences were obtained from peripheral blood. The receptor was derived from a human donor in a cohort sampled during active COVID-19. CDR3 nucleotides: TGTGCCACCAGTGACTCGTCAGGGTACGAGCAGTACTTC. The encoded protein is CATSDSSGYEQYF.